This T cell receptor (beta chain) comes out of a study of OX40 agonist ivuxolimab in advanced cancers. At the level of the study: Across the patients, intravenous ivuxolimab was delivered every 2 weeks at 0.01 to 10 mg/kg. Participants could have had prior anti-PD-1, anti-PD-L1 or anti-CTLA-4 therapy, and around 40% had some. Partial responses were achieved by three patients, of whom one had hepatocellular carcinoma and two had cutaneous melanoma. Findings of the study overall: CD4+ and CD8+ blood T cells expanded clonally by week 6 at 0.1 to 3.0 mg/kg.

The ends were cut back, 11 bases at V and 0 bases at J, with 11 bases in the middle. Germline CDR1 MNHNS, CDR2 SASEGT. This CDR3 is built from 13 residues. About this clone: Its target is not known.

Clones were sequenced by immunoSEQ multiplex PCR, and TCRdb holds only the in-frame ones, with some missing. Among 50,000 to 55,000 clones listed, roughly 90% were seen once. The chain recombines TRBV6-1 with TRBJ1-5; the D gene is possibly TRBD1 (6 bases). The sample here was CD4+ or CD8+ T cells sorted from blood, taken in a trial of the OX40 agonist ivuxolimab. The clonotype was recovered from an adult with an advanced solid tumor such as melanoma, head and neck, liver or kidney cancer. The CDR3 nucleotides are TGTGCCGGGGGCCTTAATAGCAATCAGCCCCAGCATTTT. Its protein product is CAGGLNSNQPQHF.